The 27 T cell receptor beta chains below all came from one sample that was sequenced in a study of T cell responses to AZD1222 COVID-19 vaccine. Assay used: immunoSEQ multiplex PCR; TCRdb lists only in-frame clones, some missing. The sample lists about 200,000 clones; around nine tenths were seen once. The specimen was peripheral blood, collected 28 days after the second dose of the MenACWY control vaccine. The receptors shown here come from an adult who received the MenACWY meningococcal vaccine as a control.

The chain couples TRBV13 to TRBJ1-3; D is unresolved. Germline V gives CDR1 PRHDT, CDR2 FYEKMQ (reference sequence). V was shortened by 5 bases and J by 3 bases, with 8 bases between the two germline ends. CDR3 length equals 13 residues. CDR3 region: CASSPKGGNTIYF. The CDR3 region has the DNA TGTGCCAGCAGCCCCAAGGGTGGAAACACCATATATTTT.

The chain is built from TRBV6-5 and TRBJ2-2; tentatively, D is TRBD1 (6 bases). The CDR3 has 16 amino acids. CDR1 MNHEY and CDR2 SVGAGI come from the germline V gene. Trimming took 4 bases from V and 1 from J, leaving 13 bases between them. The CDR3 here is CASSSARGGNTGELFF. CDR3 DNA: TGTGCCAGCAGTTCCGCCCGAGGGGGGAACACCGGGGAGCTGTTTTTT.

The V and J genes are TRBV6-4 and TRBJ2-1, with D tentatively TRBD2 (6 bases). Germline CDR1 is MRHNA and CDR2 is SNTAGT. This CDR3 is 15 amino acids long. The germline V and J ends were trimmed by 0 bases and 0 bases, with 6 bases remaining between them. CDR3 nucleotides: TGTGCCAGCAGTGACTCTAGCGGCTCCTACAATGAGCAGTTCTTC. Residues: CASSDSSGSYNEQFF.

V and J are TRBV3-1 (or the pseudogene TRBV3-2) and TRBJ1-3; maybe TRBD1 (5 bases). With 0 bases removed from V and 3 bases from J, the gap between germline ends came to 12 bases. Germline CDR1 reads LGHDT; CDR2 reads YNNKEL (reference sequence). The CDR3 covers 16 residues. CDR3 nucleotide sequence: TGTGCCAGCAGCCAAGACACGGGGCCTTATGGAAACACCATATATTTT. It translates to CASSQDTGPYGNTIYF.

The CDR3 loop is CATSAGLSSNQPQHF. The CDR3 nucleotides read TGTGCCACCAGTGCCGGACTTTCTAGCAATCAGCCCCAGCATTTT. The chain carries TRBV24-1 and TRBJ1-5; D is unclear. Trimming shortened V by 5 bases and J by 0 bases, and 10 bases separated the two germline ends. CDR1 and CDR2 from the germline V gene are KGHDR and SFDVKD. This CDR3 has 15 residues.

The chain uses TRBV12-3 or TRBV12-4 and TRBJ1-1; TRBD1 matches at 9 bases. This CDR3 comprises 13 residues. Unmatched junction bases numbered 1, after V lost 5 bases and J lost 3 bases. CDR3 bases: TGTGCCAGCAGTAGGGACAGGGACACTGAAGCTTTCTTT. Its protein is CASSRDRDTEAFF.

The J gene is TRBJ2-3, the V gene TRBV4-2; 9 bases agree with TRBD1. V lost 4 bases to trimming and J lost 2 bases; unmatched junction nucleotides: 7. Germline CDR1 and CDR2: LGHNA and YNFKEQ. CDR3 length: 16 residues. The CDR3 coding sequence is TGTGCCAGCAGCCCTCAAGGGACAGGGCACACAGATACGCAGTATTTT. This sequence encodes CASSPQGTGHTDTQYF.

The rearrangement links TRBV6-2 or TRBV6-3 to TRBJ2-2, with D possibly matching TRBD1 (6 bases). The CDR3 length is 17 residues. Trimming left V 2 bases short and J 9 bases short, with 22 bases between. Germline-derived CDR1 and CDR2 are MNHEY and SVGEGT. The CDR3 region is CASSYSREPQGYRELFF. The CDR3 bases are TGTGCCAGCAGTTACAGCAGGGAGCCCCAGGGGTATAGGGAGCTGTTTTTT.

The DNA of the CDR3 is TGTGCCAGCGGGGAGAGTCAGCCCCAGCATTTT. This translates into CASGESQPQHF. The chain uses TRBV27 and TRBJ1-5; D not resolved. Germline lookup yields CDR1 MNHEY and CDR2 SMNVEV (reference sequence). This CDR3 region has 11 residues. V lost 8 bases to trimming and J lost 6 bases, with 8 bases between them.

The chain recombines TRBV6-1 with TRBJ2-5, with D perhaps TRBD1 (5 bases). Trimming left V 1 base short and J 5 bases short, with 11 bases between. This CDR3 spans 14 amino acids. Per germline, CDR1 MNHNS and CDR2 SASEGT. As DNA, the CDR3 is TGTGCCAGCAGTGAAGTAAGACAGTTGGAGACCCAGTACTTC. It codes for CASSEVRQLETQYF.

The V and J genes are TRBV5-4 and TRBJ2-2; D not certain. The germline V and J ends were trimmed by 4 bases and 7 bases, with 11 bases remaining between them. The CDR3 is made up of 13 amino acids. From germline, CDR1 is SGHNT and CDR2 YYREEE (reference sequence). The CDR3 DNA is TGTGCCAGCAGCCACGACCCCAGCGGGGAGCTGTTTTTT. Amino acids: CASSHDPSGELFF. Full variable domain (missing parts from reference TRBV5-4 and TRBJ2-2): ETGVTQSPTHLIKTRGQQVTLRCSSQSGHNTVSWYQQALGQGPQFIFQYYREEENGRGNFPPRFSGLQFPNYSSELNVNALELDDSALYLCASSHDPSGELFFGEGSRLTVL.

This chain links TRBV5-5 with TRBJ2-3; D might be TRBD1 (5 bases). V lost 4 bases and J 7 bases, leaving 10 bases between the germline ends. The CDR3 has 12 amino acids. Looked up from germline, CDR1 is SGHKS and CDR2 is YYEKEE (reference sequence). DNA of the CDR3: TGTGCCAGCAGCCTGGACATCAATACGCAGTATTTT. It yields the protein CASSLDINTQYF.

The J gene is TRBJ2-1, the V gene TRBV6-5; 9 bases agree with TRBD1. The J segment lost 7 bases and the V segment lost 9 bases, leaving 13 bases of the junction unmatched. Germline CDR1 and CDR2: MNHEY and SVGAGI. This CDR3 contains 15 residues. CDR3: CASTTGTGYGNEQFF. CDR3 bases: TGTGCCAGTACGACCGGGACAGGGTACGGGAATGAGCAGTTCTTC.

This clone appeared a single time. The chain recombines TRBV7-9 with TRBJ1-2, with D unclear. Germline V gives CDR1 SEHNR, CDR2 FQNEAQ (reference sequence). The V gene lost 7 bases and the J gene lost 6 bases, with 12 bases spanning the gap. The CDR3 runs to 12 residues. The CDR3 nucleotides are TGTGCCAGCACCTCGGTGTGGGATGGCTACACCTTC. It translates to CASTSVWDGYTF.

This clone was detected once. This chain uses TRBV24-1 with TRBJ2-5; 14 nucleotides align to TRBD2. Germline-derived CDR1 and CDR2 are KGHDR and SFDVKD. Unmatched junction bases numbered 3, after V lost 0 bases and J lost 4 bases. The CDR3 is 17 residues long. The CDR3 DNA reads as TGTGCCACCAGTGATTTGGGACTAGCGGGAGGTAGAGAGACCCAGTACTTC. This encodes CATSDLGLAGGRETQYF.

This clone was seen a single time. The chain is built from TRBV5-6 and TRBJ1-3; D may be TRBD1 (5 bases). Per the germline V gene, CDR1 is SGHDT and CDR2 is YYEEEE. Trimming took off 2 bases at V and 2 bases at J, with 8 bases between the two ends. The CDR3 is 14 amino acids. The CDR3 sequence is CASSFQGPGNTIYF. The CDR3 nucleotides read TGTGCCAGCAGCTTTCAGGGCCCTGGAAACACCATATATTTT.

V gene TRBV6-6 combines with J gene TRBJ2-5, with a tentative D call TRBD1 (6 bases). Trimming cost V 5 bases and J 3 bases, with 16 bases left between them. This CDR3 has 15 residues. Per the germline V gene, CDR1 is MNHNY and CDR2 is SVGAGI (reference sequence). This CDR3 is CASSVYRVGEETQYF. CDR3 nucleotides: TGTGCCAGCAGTGTGTACAGGGTTGGGGAAGAGACCCAGTACTTC.

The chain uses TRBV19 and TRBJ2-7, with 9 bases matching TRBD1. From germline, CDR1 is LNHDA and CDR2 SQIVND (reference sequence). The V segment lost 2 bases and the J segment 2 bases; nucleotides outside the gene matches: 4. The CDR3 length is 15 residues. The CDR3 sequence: CASSIRDRAAYEQYF. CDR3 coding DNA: TGTGCCAGTAGTATACGGGACAGGGCCGCCTACGAGCAGTACTTC. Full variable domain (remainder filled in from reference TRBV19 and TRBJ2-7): DGGITQSPKYLFRKEGQNVTLSCEQNLNHDAMYWYRQDPGQGLRLIYYSQIVNDFQKGDIAEGYSVSREKKESFPLTVTSAQKNPTAFYLCASSIRDRAAYEQYFGPGTRLTVT.

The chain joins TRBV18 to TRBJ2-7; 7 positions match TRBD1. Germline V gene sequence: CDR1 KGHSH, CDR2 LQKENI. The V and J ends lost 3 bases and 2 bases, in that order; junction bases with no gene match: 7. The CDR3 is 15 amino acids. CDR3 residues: CASSPPGRGTYEQYF. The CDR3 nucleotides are TGTGCCAGCTCACCCCCCGGCAGGGGGACCTACGAGCAGTACTTC.

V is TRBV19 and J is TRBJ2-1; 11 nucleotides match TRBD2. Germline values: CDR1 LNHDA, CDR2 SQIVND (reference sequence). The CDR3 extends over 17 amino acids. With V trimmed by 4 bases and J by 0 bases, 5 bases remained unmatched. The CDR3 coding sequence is TGTGCCAGTAGTACCCCTAGCGGGAGGCTCTCCTACAATGAGCAGTTCTTC. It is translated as CASSTPSGRLSYNEQFF.

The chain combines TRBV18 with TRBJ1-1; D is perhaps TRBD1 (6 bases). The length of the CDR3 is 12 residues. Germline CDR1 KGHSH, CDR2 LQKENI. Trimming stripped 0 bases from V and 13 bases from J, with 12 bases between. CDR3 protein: CASSPPGTRGFF. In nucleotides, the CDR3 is TGTGCCAGCTCACCACCGGGAACCAGGGGTTTCTTT.

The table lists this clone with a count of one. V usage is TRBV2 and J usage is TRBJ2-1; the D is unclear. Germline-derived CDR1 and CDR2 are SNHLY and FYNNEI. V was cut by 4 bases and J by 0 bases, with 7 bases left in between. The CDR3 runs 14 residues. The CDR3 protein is CASSVRSSYNEQFF. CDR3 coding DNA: TGTGCCAGCAGTGTACGGAGCTCCTACAATGAGCAGTTCTTC.

For the CDR3, the DNA is TGTGCCATCACAAATCAGTGGGCTGAGCAGTTCTTC. This gives the protein CAITNQWAEQFF. The chain uses TRBV28 and TRBJ2-1, with unresolved D. Trimming took off 10 bases at V and 9 bases at J, with 16 bases between the two ends. This CDR3 comprises 12 residues. Per germline, CDR1 MDHEN and CDR2 SYDVKM.

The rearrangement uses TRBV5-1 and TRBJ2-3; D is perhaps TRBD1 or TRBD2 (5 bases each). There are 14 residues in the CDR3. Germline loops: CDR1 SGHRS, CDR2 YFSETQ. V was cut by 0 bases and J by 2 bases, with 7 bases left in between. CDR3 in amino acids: CASSLVGTTDTQYF. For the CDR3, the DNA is TGCGCCAGCAGCTTGGTGGGGACCACAGATACGCAGTATTTT. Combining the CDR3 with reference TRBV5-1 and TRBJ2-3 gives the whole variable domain KAGVTQTPRYLIKTRGQQVTLSCSPISGHRSVSWYQQTPGQGLQFLFEYFSETQRNKGNFPGRFSGRQFSNSRSEMNVSTLELGDSALYLCASSLVGTTDTQYFGPGTRLTVL.

The CDR3 DNA reads as TGTGCCAGCAGCTCCCACGGACCCGGGGCTGGTTCACCCCTCCACTTT. Translating it yields CASSSHGPGAGSPLHF. The chain uses TRBV7-3 and TRBJ1-6, with D possibly being TRBD1 (5 bases). The CDR3 loop spans 16 amino acids. Trimming took 4 bases from V and 9 from J, leaving 19 bases between them. Germline CDR1 is SGHTA and CDR2 is FQGTGA.

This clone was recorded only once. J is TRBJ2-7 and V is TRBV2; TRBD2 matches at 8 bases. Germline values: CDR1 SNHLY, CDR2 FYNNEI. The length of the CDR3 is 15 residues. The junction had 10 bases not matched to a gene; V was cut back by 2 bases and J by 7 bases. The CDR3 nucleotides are TGTGCCAGCAGTGAACGGACTAGCAAAACGGGGGAGCAGTACTTC. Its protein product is CASSERTSKTGEQYF.

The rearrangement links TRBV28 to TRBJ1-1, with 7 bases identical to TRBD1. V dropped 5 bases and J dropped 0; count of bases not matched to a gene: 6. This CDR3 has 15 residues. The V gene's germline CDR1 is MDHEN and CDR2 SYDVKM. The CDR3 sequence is CASSPQTGLNTEAFF. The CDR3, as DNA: TGTGCCAGCAGTCCCCAGACAGGGCTGAACACTGAAGCTTTCTTT.